Sequencing of this T cell receptor (beta chain) was carried out in a study of chemoradiotherapy in HPV16-positive cancers. Study-level points and caveats: During treatment, candidate HPV-specific clones and E7-related motifs expanded in tumor. HPV-specific T cells were functionally defined from only a couple of HPV16-positive patients.

Comments on this clone: Its antigen is unidentified.

The CDR3 is 16 residues long. Trimming shortened V by 4 bases and J by 3 bases, and 15 bases separated the two germline ends. Germline CDR1 is MNHNY and CDR2 is SVGAGI (reference sequence). Data came from immunoSEQ multiplex PCR; TCRdb stores just in-frame clones and leaves some out. The table lists fewer than 20,000 clones, about 90% of them singletons. The TCR comes from a human donor with HPV-associated anogenital cancer. The V call is TRBV6-6, the J call TRBJ1-4; tentatively, D is TRBD1 (5 bases). The sequencing used blood, collected from a patient who underwent chemoradiotherapy. CDR3 amino acids: CASSFRPPGANEKLFF. Written as DNA, the CDR3 is TGTGCCAGCAGTTTCCGCCCTCCGGGGGCTAATGAAAAACTGTTTTTT.